A selection of T cell receptor beta chains follows, all from one sample in a study of T cell responses to AZD1222 COVID-19 vaccine. Measured with immunoSEQ multiplex PCR; TCRdb has only the in-frame clones, and not every one. The sample contains some 120,000 clones, 80% to 90% of which appear only once. The sample was peripheral blood, taken 28 days after the second AZD1222 dose. Every receptor here comes from an adult who received the AZD1222 COVID-19 vaccine. The CDR3 runs from the conserved cysteine through the conserved F or W. D genes are given only for firm matches. Clone size is stated in some rows and not others, as once, few, many or a class when expanded.

d_call j_call v_call clone_size cdr3_aa cdr3_nt
TRBD1 TRBJ2-7 TRBV5-1 NA CASSWTGGEQYF TGCGCCAGCAGCTGGACAGGGGGCGAGCAGTACTTC
NA TRBJ1-1 TRBV5-1 NA CASSLFIGGSTEAFF TGCGCCAGCAGCTTGTTTATTGGGGGAAGCACTGAAGCTTTCTTT
TRBD1 TRBJ2-2 TRBV5-1 NA CASSLGTGGFPGELFF TGCGCCAGCAGCTTGGGGACAGGGGGGTTCCCCGGGGAGCTGTTTTTT
TRBD1 TRBJ1-3 TRBV2 NA CASQGAGNTIYF TGTGCCAGCCAGGGGGCTGGAAACACCATATATTTT
NA TRBJ1-3 TRBV3-1/TRBV3-2 NA CASSQGTTGNTIYF TGTGCCAGCAGCCAGGGGACAACAGGAAACACCATATATTTT
NA TRBJ2-7 TRBV5-1 few CASSVSRAEQYF TGCGCCAGCAGCGTGTCTCGGGCCGAGCAGTACTTC
NA TRBJ2-3 TRBV4-1 NA CASSQDSAVSTDTQYF TGCGCCAGCAGCCAAGACTCAGCGGTTAGCACAGATACGCAGTATTTT
NA TRBJ1-2 TRBV6-5 NA CASSLTPGPYGYTF TGTGCCAGCAGTTTAACGCCGGGGCCCTATGGCTACACCTTC
NA TRBJ1-1 TRBV18 NA CASSPQGRWDTEAFF TGTGCCAGCTCACCACAGGGACGGTGGGACACTGAAGCTTTCTTT
NA TRBJ1-3 TRBV3-1/TRBV3-2 NA CASSTGTISGNTIYF TGTGCCAGCAGCACGGGAACGATCTCTGGAAACACCATATATTTT
NA TRBJ1-2 TRBV7-2 NA CASSLTAGGYTF TGTGCCAGCAGCTTAACAGCCGGGGGCTACACCTTC
TRBD2 TRBJ2-5 TRBV5-6 NA CASSLGEAGGETQYF TGTGCCAGCAGCTTGGGGGAGGCGGGGGGAGAGACCCAGTACTTC
NA TRBJ1-5 TRBV5-8 NA CASRPTGLSNQPQHF TGTGCCAGCAGACCGACAGGCTTGAGCAATCAGCCCCAGCATTTT
NA TRBJ1-6 TRBV9 NA CASSPSSYNSPLHF TGTGCCAGCAGCCCGAGCTCCTATAATTCACCCCTCCACTTT